The present T cell receptor beta chain was sequenced within a study of neurological immune-mediated disorders. Overall study results and limits: Phylogenetic grouping assigned the repertoires of 18 of 34 multiple sclerosis patients to one related-CDR3 cluster, which constitutes a possible signature.

MiXCR, run by TCRdb on the 5' RACE reads, gives a single entry per CDR3 protein. The data show roughly 88,000 distinct CDR3 sequences, with around 3.4% seen just once and around 2.7% held by the top ten. CDR1 and CDR2 from the germline V gene are SGHAT and FQDESV (reference sequence). J lost 2 bases, V lost 3 bases, and 0 bases had no gene match. The CDR3 is made up of 14 amino acids. The unsorted libraries were prepared from 2 million PBMCs (stored at -80 C). There are many counts of this clonotype. No antigen is known for it. The chain couples TRBV11-1 to TRBJ1-1; 10 positions agree with TRBD1. The sequenced sample consisted of PBMCs. This receptor was taken from a woman in her forties or fifties with multiple sclerosis. This chain's CDR3 is CASSLTGGNTEAFF. Here the CDR3 DNA reads TGTGCCAGCAGCTTGACAGGGGGCAACACTGAAGCTTTCTTT.